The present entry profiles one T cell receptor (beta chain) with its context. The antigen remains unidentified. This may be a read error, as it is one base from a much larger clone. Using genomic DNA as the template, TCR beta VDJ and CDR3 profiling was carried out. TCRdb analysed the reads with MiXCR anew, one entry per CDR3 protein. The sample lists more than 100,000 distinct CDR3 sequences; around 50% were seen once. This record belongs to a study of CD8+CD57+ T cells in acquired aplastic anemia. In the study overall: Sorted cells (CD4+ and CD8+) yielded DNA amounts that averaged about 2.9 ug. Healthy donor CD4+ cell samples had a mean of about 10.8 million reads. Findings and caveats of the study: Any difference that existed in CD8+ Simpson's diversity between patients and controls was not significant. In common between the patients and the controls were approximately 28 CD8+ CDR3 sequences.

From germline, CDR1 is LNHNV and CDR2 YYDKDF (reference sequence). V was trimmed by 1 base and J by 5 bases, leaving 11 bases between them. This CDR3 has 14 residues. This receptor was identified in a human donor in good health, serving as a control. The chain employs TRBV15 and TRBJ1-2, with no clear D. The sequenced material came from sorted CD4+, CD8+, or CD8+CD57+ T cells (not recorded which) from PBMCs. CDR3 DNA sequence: TGTGCCACCAGCAGAGGTTTGAAGGGTTATGGCTACACCTTC. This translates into CATSRGLKGYGYTF.